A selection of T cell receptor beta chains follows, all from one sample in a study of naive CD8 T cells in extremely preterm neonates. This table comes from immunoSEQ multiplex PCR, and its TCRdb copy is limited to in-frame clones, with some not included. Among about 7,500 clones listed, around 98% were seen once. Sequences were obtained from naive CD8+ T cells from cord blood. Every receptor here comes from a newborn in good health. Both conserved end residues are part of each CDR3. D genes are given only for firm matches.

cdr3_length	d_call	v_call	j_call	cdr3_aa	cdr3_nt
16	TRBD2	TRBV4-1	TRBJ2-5	CASSQDRRLAGETQYF	TGCGCCAGCAGCCAAGACAGACGACTAGCGGGAGAGACCCAGTACTTC
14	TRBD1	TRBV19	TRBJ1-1	CASSKGQGNTEAFF	TGTGCCAGTAGTAAGGGACAGGGGAACACTGAAGCTTTCTTT
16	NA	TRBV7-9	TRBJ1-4	CASSLVQDATNEKLFF	TGTGCCAGCAGCTTAGTACAGGACGCAACTAATGAAAAACTGTTTTTT
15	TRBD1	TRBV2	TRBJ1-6	CASSEAVGGSSPLHF	TGTGCCAGCAGTGAAGCTGTAGGGGGCAGTTCACCCCTCCACTTT
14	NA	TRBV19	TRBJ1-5	CASSIATWQQPQHF	TGTGCCAGTAGTATAGCGACTTGGCAGCAGCCCCAGCATTTT
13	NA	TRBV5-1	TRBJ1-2	CASSLEDSYGYTF	TGCGCCAGCAGCTTGGAAGACAGCTATGGCTACACCTTC
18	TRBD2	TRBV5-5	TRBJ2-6	CASSYFTSGGSGANVLTF	TGTGCCAGCAGTTACTTTACTAGCGGGGGGTCTGGGGCCAACGTCCTGACTTTC
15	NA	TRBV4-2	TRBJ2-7	CASSQEWATVYEQYF	TGTGCCAGCAGCCAAGAATGGGCGACAGTCTACGAGCAGTACTTC
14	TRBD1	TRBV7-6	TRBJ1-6	CASSLTGANSPLHF	TGTGCCAGCAGCTTAACAGGGGCTAATTCACCCCTCCACTTT
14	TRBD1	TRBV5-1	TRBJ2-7	CASSLGTGRYEQYF	TGCGCCAGCAGCTTGGGGACAGGGCGGTACGAGCAGTACTTC
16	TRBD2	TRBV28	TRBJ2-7	CASSLSRTSGAYEQYF	TGTGCCAGCAGTCTGTCCCGGACTAGCGGGGCCTACGAGCAGTACTTC
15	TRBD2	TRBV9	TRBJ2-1	CASSAGTSGGNEQFF	TGTGCCAGCAGCGCCGGGACTAGCGGGGGGAATGAGCAGTTCTTC